The 7 T cell receptor beta chains below were found in one sample sequenced in a study of vaccination and CD4 T cells after COVID-19. Treatment noted: roughly ten-day PBMC culture with coronavirus spike peptide pools or control peptides (ViraFEST assay). Their specific antigens are unknown. Sequence data for DNA of cultured CD4+ T cells were generated by the Oncomine TCR Beta short-read assay. TCRdb reprocessed the PCR reads via MiXCR and lists one record per CDR3 protein. The sample contains some 4,000 distinct CDR3 sequences, over 20% of which appear only once. The sample consisted of CD4+ T cells from blood, cultured in vitro. The receptors come from a human donor who had recovered from COVID-19.

The chain joins TRBV12-3 or TRBV12-4 to TRBJ1-2, with D unclear. Trimming removed 6 bases at V and 7 bases at J, with 15 bases between. The CDR3 spans 13 residues. The CDR3, as DNA: TGTGCCAGCAGCCCGACATGGCTATTTGGCTACACCTTC. This translates into CASSPTWLFGYTF.

This clonotype is labeled as medium-sized (0.01 to 0.1%). The chain recombines TRBV7-9 with TRBJ1-6; perhaps TRBD1 as D (6 bases). V lost 3 bases, J lost 6 bases, and 21 bases lay in between. The CDR3 is made up of 18 amino acids. Germline CDR1 and CDR2: SEHNR and FQNEAQ (reference sequence). The CDR3 DNA is TGTGCCAGCAGCTTGGCTGCGAGGCCAGGGGCTGGTAATTCACCCCTCCACTTT. It specifies CASSLAARPGAGNSPLHF.

Notes on this clonotype: At one end, the junction sequence differs from germline, possibly due to a read error. The V call is TRBV18, the J call TRBJ2-5, with D hard to call. The CDR3 has 13 amino acids. Per the germline V gene, CDR1 is KGHSH and CDR2 is LQKENI. In DNA, the CDR3 is TGTGCCAGCTCACCCGGGCTCCAAGAGATCCAGTACTTC. It yields the protein CASSPGLQEIQYF. Combining the CDR3 with reference TRBV18 and TRBJ2-5 gives the whole variable domain NAGVMQNPRHLVRRRGQEARLRCSPMKGHSHVYWYRQLPEEGLKFMVYLQKENIIDESGMPKERFSAEFPKEGPSILRIQQVVRGDSAAYFCASSPGLQEIQYFGPGTRLLVL.

Relative to its sample, this clonotype is large. The chain couples TRBV4-1 to TRBJ2-5; D not certain. The CDR3 has 17 residues. CDR1 and CDR2 (germline): MGHRA, YSYEKL. Trimming removed 4 bases at V and 1 base at J, with 19 bases between. The CDR3 sequence: CASSRSQTPGSQETQYF. As DNA, the CDR3 is TGCGCCAGCAGCCGCAGTCAGACCCCAGGCTCCCAAGAGACCCAGTACTTC.

This clonotype was counted only a few times. The V and J genes are TRBV5-1 and TRBJ1-2, with 12 positions matching TRBD1. The CDR3 extends over 15 amino acids. V was clipped by 3 bases and J by 6 bases; unmatched bases: 6. From germline, CDR1 is SGHRS and CDR2 YFSETQ. The CDR3 bases are TGCGCCAGCAGCTCACCGGGACAGGGGGCGGATGGCTACACCTTC. Translating gives CASSSPGQGADGYTF.

The rearrangement uses TRBV30 and TRBJ2-5; the D gene could be TRBD1 or TRBD2 (5 bases each). Germline CDR1 and CDR2: GTSNPN and SVGIG (reference sequence). The V end was cut by 0 bases, the J end by 5 bases, with 10 bases between. The CDR3 sequence is 13 residues long. This chain's CDR3 is CAWSVYWGETQYF. In DNA, the CDR3 is TGTGCCTGGAGTGTATATTGGGGGGAGACCCAGTACTTC.

Within the sample, this clonotype is medium-sized. The chain links TRBV19 to TRBJ2-2; 12 nucleotides match TRBD2. The CDR3 contains 16 residues. The germline gives CDR1 LNHDA, CDR2 SQIVND (reference sequence). The ends lost 4 bases at V and 4 bases at J; junction bases unmatched: 4. The CDR3 reads CASSSLAGGRTGELFF. CDR3 DNA sequence: TGTGCCAGTAGTAGTCTAGCGGGGGGGCGCACCGGGGAGCTGTTTTTT. The whole variable domain, filled in from reference TRBV19 and TRBJ2-2, reads DGGITQSPKYLFRKEGQNVTLSCEQNLNHDAMYWYRQDPGQGLRLIYYSQIVNDFQKGDIAEGYSVSREKKESFPLTVTSAQKNPTAFYLCASSSLAGGRTGELFFGEGSRLTVL.